The clone carrying this T cell receptor (beta chain) is a singleton in its sample. Its antigen is unidentified. The V end lost 5 bases, the J end lost 6 bases, and 29 bases lay between the germline ends. Germline assignment: CDR1 SNHLY and CDR2 FYNNEI. The CDR3 contains 18 residues. This sample was included in a study of T cells in Graves' hyperthyroidism and ophthalmopathy. TCR beta CDR3 sequences were amplified from RNA transcripts. Using the HTBI primer set, a first-round RT-PCR was run on the TCR CDR3. TCRdb passed the multiplex PCR reads through MiXCR, listing each CDR3 protein once. The data hold 600,000 to 800,000 distinct CDR3 sequences, with roughly a third observed a single time. Study-level points and caveats: Blood samples included most of the expanded thyroid clonotypes exceeding 0.001. It was a median approximately 7.1 months before onset that the model predicted ophthalmopathy.

Not enrolled were patients with uncontrolled infection, other autoimmune disease, pregnancy or lactation. In making diagnoses, clinical symptoms, serum thyroxine and TRAb, thyroid ultrasound and orbital computed tomography were all used. The genes are TRBV2 and TRBJ2-7, with D possibly being TRBD2 (6 bases). This receptor was obtained from a woman aged 40 to 50 with Graves' hyperthyroidism. The source material was blood. The CDR3 here is CASSLGGYGRVPPLEQYF. The CDR3 DNA reads as TGTGCCAGCAGTTTGGGAGGATATGGGCGGGTCCCTCCCCTCGAGCAGTACTTC. Full variable domain (missing parts from reference TRBV2 and TRBJ2-7): EPEVTQTPSHQVTQMGQEVILRCVPISNHLYFYWYRQILGQKVEFLVSFYNNEISEKSEIFDDQFSVERPDGSNFTLKIRSTKLEDSAMYFCASSLGGYGRVPPLEQYFGPGTRLTVT.